A single T cell receptor beta chain is shown here with its context. Its target is not known. Extraction and reverse transcription of RNA yielded cDNA as the sequencing template. This table comes from immunoSEQ multiplex PCR, and its TCRdb copy is limited to in-frame clones, with some not included. The sample consists of roughly 65,000 clones, roughly half of them appearing once. This specimen comes from a study of CD8+ T cells in alopecia areata. Study outcomes and limitations: TCR sharing across patients was less clear than in mice, possibly HLA-related.

The germline V gene encodes CDR1 SGHVS and CDR2 FQNEAQ. With 5 bases removed from V and 4 bases from J, the gap between germline ends came to 27 bases. The CDR3 loop spans 18 amino acids. This chain connects TRBV7-8 to TRBJ2-7; TRBD2 might be the D (5 bases). The sequencing here drew on CD8+ T cells sorted from blood, taken at week 0. This receptor was obtained from a human donor with alopecia areata. As DNA, the CDR3 is TGTGCCAGCAGCCCCCCTGGGAGCCTCAAGCGCGGTGTGTACGAGCAGTACTTC. Translating it yields CASSPPGSLKRGVYEQYF.